This T cell receptor (beta chain) is drawn from a study of shared clonotypes between healthy human individuals. Study information: A couple of women and three men aged 18 to 49 made up the donors. Overall study results and limits: Non-shared clonotypes displayed generation probabilities falling below those of clonotypes present in all four donors.

To note about this clone: Antigen: not known.

The protocol was immunoSEQ multiplex PCR, while the TCRdb copy is restricted to in-frame clones and leaves out a portion. The sample has approximately 1.4 million clones; around 98% are singletons. Material for sequencing was naive CD4+ T cells sorted from blood. Subset: CD45RA+ positively selected. The sequence was obtained from a young man in good health.

The CDR3 region has the DNA TGTGCCATCAGTCCCGGTGTTTCTGTTCGTAGCGGGAGGAGCTCCTACAATGAGCAGTTCTTC. Translation gives CAISPGVSVRSGRSSYNEQFF. V and J are TRBV10-3 and TRBJ2-1, with 10 bases matching TRBD2. Per the germline V gene, CDR1 is ENHRY and CDR2 is SYGVKD. V shed 5 bases, J shed 0 bases, and the junction held 19 bases outside the gene matches. This CDR3 has 21 amino acids.